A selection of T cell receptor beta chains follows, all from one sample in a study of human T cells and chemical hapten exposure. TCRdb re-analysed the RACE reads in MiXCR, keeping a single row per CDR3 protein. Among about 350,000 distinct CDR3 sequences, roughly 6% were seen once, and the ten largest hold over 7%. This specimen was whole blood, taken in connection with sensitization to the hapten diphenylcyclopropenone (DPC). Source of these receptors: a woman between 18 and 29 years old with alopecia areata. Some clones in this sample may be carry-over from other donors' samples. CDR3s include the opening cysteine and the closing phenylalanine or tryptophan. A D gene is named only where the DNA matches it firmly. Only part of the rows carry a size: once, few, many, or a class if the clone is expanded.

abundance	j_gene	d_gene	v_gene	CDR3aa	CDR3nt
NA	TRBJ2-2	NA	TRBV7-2	CASSLAVAGELFF	TGTGCCAGCAGCTTAGCAGTGGCCGGGGAGCTGTTTTTT
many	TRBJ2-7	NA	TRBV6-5	CASSPQSPSYEQYF	TGTGCCAGCAGTCCTCAGAGCCCTTCCTACGAGCAGTACTTC
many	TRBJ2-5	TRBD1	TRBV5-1	CASSLSTGSETQYF	TGCGCCAGCAGCTTGTCGACAGGGTCAGAGACCCAGTACTTC
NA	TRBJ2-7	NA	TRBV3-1	CASSQEAGSYEQYF	TGTGCCAGCAGCCAAGAGGCAGGGAGCTACGAGCAGTACTTC
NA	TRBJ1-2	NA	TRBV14	CASSQEFEAYGYTF	TGTGCCAGCAGCCAAGAATTCGAGGCTTATGGCTACACCTTC
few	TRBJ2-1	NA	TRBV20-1	CSASRRGNEQFF	TGCAGTGCTAGTAGGAGGGGCAATGAGCAGTTCTTC
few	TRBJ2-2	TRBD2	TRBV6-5	CASSRWAGVNTGELFF	TGTGCCAGCAGCCGGTGGGCGGGGGTGAACACCGGGGAGCTGTTTTTT
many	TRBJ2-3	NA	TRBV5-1	CASSLPLEAYTDTQYF	TGCGCCAGCAGCTTGCCCCTAGAGGCCTACACAGATACGCAGTATTTT
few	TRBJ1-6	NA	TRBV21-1	CASSRGQFQLNSPLHF	TGTGCCAGCAGCAGAGGACAGTTCCAGCTCAATTCACCCCTCCACTTT
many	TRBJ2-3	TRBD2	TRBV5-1	CASADAGGLQRDTQYF	TGCGCCAGCGCGGACGCGGGGGGGCTTCAAAGAGATACGCAGTATTTT
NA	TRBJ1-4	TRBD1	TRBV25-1	CASSETGKTGLNEKLFF	TGTGCCAGCAGTGAGACGGGAAAGACAGGGCTAAATGAAAAACTGTTTTTT
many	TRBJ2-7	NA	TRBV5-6	CASSLEWQQSSYEQYF	TGTGCCAGCAGCTTGGAGTGGCAGCAATCAAGCTACGAGCAGTACTTC
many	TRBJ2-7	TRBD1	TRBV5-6	CASSFLQGNEQYF	TGTGCCAGCAGCTTTTTACAGGGGAACGAGCAGTACTTC
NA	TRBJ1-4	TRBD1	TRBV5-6	CASSLTGTGGEKLFF	TGTGCCAGCAGCCTGACCGGGACAGGGGGCGAAAAACTGTTTTTT
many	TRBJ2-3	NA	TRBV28	CATSTDTQYF	TGTGCCACCTCCACAGATACGCAGTATTTT
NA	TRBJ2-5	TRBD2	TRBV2	CASGPSGGYETQYF	TGTGCCAGCGGCCCTAGCGGGGGATATGAGACCCAGTACTTC
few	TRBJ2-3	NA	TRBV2	CATHGYRLRDTQYF	TGTGCCACCCATGGCTATCGGCTAAGGGATACGCAGTATTTT
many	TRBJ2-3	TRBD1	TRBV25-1	CASSETLTGRDTQYF	TGTGCCAGCAGTGAGACTCTGACAGGGCGAGATACGCAGTATTTT
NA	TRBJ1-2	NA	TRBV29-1	CSVEEGPNYGYTF	TGCAGCGTTGAAGAGGGTCCTAACTATGGCTACACCTTC
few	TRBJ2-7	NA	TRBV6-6	CASSLTGSRYEQYF	TGTGCCAGCAGCCTCACGGGGTCCCGCTACGAGCAGTACTTC
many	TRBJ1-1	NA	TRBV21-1	CASSKHGGIMNTEAFF	TGTGCCAGCAGCAAACACGGCGGCATAATGAACACTGAAGCTTTCTTT
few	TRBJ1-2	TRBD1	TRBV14	CASSQETGYRNGYTF	TGTGCCAGCAGCCAAGAGACAGGGTATAGAAATGGCTACACCTTC
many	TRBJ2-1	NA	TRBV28	CASRSSYNEQFF	TGTGCCAGCAGGAGCTCCTACAATGAGCAGTTCTTC
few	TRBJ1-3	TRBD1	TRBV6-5	CASSYLGQGADTIYF	TGTGCCAGCAGTTACTTGGGACAGGGGGCGGACACCATATATTTT
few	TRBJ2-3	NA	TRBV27	CASRRGPRDTQYF	TGTGCCAGCAGGAGGGGCCCGAGGGATACGCAGTATTTT
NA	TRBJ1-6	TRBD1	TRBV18	CASSPGQGNDSPLHF	TGTGCCAGCTCACCAGGACAGGGGAACGATTCACCCCTCCACTTT
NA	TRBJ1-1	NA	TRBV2	CASSGQAGLTKAFF	TGTGCCAGCAGTGGACAGGCGGGCTTGACTAAAGCTTTCTTT
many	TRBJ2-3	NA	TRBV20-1	CSAPQASGADTQYF	TGCAGTGCTCCCCAGGCCTCCGGGGCAGATACGCAGTATTTT